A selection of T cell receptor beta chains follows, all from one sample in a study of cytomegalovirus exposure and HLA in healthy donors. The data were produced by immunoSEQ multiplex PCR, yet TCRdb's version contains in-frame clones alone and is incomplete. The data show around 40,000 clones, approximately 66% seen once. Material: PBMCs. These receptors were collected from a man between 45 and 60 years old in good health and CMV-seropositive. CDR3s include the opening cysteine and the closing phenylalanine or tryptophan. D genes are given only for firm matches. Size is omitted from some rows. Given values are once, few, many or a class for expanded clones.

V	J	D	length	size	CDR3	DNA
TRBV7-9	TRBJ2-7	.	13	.	CASSFGGAYEQYF	TGTGCCAGCAGCTTCGGGGGAGCCTACGAGCAGTACTTC
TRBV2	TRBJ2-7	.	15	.	CASSAPGIQIYEQYF	TGTGCCAGCAGTGCTCCCGGGATCCAAATCTACGAGCAGTACTTC
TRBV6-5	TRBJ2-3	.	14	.	CASRLREITDTQYF	TGTGCCAGCAGACTCAGGGAAATCACAGATACGCAGTATTTT
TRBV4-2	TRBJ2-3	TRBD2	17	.	CASSHPTRRGGSDTQYF	TGTGCCAGCAGCCATCCCACCCGGCGGGGGGGCTCGGATACGCAGTATTTT
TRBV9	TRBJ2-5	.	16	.	CASSVGVAPAAETQYF	TGTGCCAGCAGCGTAGGTGTGGCTCCCGCGGCAGAGACCCAGTACTTC
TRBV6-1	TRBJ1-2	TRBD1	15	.	CASSDRGNGNYGYTF	TGTGCCAGCAGTGACAGGGGGAACGGGAACTATGGCTACACCTTC
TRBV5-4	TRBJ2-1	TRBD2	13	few	CASRPGGGYEQFF	TGTGCCAGCAGGCCCGGGGGGGGCTATGAGCAGTTCTTC
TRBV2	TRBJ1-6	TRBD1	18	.	CASRGDRGVYSYNSPLHF	TGTGCCAGCAGAGGGGACAGGGGGGTATACTCCTATAATTCCCCCCTCCACTTT
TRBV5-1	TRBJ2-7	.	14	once	CASGSGTLLYEQYF	TGCGCCAGCGGCTCCGGGACTCTCCTATACGAGCAGTACTTC
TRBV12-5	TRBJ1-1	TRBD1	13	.	CASGRGQDAEAFF	TGTGCTAGTGGACGGGGACAGGATGCTGAAGCTTTCTTT
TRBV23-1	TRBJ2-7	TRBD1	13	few	CASTWTGANEQYF	TGCGCCAGCACCTGGACAGGGGCGAACGAGCAGTACTTC
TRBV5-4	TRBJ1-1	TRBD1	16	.	CASSYDRVGANTEAFF	TGTGCCAGCAGCTATGACAGGGTTGGGGCCAACACTGAAGCTTTCTTT
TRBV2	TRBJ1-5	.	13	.	CASKRDTNQPQHF	TGTGCCAGCAAAAGGGACACCAATCAGCCCCAGCATTTT
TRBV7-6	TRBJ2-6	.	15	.	CATGQMRSGANVLTF	TGTGCCACTGGGCAGATGCGCTCTGGGGCCAACGTCCTGACTTTC
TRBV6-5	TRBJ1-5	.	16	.	CASSSMGGGARQPQHF	TGTGCCAGCAGTTCGATGGGGGGGGGAGCCCGACAGCCCCAGCATTTT
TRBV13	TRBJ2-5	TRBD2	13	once	CASSLRLAETQYF	TGTGCCAGCAGCTTAAGACTAGCAGAGACCCAGTACTTC
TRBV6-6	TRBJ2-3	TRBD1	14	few	CASTYRGRTDTQYF	TGTGCCAGCACCTACAGGGGGCGGACAGATACGCAGTATTTT
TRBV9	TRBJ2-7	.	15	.	CASSVDGGLRVEQYF	TGTGCCAGCAGCGTAGATGGGGGACTCAGAGTCGAGCAGTACTTC
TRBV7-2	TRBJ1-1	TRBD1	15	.	CASSTAGGVGTEAFF	TGTGCCAGCAGCACGGCAGGGGGCGTGGGCACTGAAGCTTTCTTT
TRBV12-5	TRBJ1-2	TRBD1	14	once	CASGPSGQGNGYTF	TGTGCTAGTGGTCCTTCCGGACAGGGGAATGGCTACACCTTC
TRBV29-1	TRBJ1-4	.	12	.	CSATQGEEKLFF	TGCAGCGCCACACAGGGTGAGGAAAAACTGTTTTTT
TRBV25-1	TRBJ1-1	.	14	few	CASSGGHSNTEAFF	TGTGCCAGCAGTGGGGGACATTCGAACACTGAAGCTTTCTTT
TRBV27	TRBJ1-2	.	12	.	CASSPRGYGYTF	TGTGCCAGCAGTCCCAGGGGCTATGGCTACACCTTC
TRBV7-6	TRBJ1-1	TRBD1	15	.	CASSLDRGGNTEAFF	TGTGCCAGCAGCTTAGACAGGGGAGGGAACACTGAAGCTTTCTTT
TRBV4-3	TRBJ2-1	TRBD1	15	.	CASSQGQVVHNEQFF	TGCGCCAGCAGCCAGGGACAGGTGGTCCACAATGAGCAGTTCTTC
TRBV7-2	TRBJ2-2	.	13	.	CASSPRYTGELFF	TGTGCCAGCAGCCCCCGTTACACCGGGGAGCTGTTTTTT
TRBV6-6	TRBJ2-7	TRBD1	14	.	CASSYARDRGEQYF	TGTGCCAGCAGTTACGCCCGGGACAGGGGGGAGCAGTACTTC
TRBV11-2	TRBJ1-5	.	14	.	CASSSNQGYQPQHF	TGTGCCAGCAGCTCGAATCAGGGCTATCAGCCCCAGCATTTT
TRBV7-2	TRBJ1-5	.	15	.	CASSLVSGANQPQHF	TGTGCCAGCAGCTTAGTTTCAGGGGCAAATCAGCCCCAGCATTTT
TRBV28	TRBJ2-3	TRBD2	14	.	CASRSSGGAQAQYF	TGTGCCAGCAGATCTAGCGGGGGGGCCCAAGCGCAGTATTTT
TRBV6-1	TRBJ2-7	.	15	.	CASSEGQDASYEQYF	TGTGCCAGCAGTGAAGGGCAGGATGCCTCCTACGAGCAGTACTTC
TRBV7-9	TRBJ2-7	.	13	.	CASSLAEGIQQYF	TGTGCCAGCAGCTTAGCGGAGGGAATCCAGCAGTACTTC
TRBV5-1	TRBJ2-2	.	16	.	CASSLDPGAGTGELFF	TGCGCCAGCAGCTTGGATCCGGGAGCGGGCACCGGGGAGCTGTTTTTT
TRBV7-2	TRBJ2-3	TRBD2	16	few	CASSLAPGGSTDTQYF	TGTGCCAGCAGCTTAGCGCCGGGGGGGTCGACAGATACGCAGTATTTT
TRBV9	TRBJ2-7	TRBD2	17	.	CASSVGASGDPRYEQYF	TGTGCCAGCAGCGTAGGGGCTAGCGGGGACCCTCGGTACGAGCAGTACTTC
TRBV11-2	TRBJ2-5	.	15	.	CASSLSPTSQETQYF	TGTGCCAGCAGCTTATCCCCGACAAGCCAAGAGACCCAGTACTTC
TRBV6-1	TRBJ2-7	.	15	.	CASSEGYRITYEQYF	TGTGCCAGCAGTGAAGGGTACAGGATTACCTACGAGCAGTACTTC
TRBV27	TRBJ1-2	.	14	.	CASSLTGRDYGYTF	TGTGCCAGCAGTTTAACAGGGAGGGACTATGGCTACACCTTC
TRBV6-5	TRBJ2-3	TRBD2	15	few	CASSLAGATPGTQYF	TGTGCCAGCAGTTTAGCGGGGGCTACCCCGGGAACGCAGTATTTT
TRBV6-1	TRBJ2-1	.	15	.	CASSEQAGSYNEQFF	TGTGCCAGCAGTGAACAGGCGGGCTCCTACAATGAGCAGTTCTTC
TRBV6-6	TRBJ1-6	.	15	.	CASSYSLLLGSPLHF	TGTGCCAGCAGTTACTCGTTACTCCTCGGTTCACCCCTCCACTTT
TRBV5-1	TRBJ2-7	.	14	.	CASSLRGSAYEQYF	TGCGCCAGCAGCTTGAGAGGGTCGGCCTACGAGCAGTACTTC
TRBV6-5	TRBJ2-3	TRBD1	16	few	CASSYSGGPGTDTQYF	TGTGCCAGCAGTTACTCAGGGGGCCCGGGCACAGATACGCAGTATTTT
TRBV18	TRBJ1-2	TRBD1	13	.	CASSPDRDYGYTF	TGTGCCAGCTCTCCAGACAGGGACTATGGCTACACCTTC
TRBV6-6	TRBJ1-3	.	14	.	CASSPSRSGNTIYF	TGTGCCAGCAGTCCGTCGAGATCTGGAAACACCATATATTTT
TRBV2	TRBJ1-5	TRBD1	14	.	CASSEWDRDQPQHF	TGTGCCAGCAGTGAATGGGACAGGGATCAGCCCCAGCATTTT
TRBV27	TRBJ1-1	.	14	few	CAPHRHRTNTEAFF	TGTGCCCCACACCGGCACAGGACAAACACTGAAGCTTTCTTT
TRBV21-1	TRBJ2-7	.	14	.	CASSNSTRAYEQYF	TGTGCCAGCAGCAATTCGACTAGGGCCTACGAGCAGTACTTC